This entry lists 12 T cell receptor beta chains sequenced from one sample in a study of blood T cell repertoires in COVID-19. Libraries were prepared by immunoSEQ multiplex PCR; TCRdb keeps only in-frame clonotypes and omits some of them. Counted here are roughly 240,000 clones, around 83% occurring once; the ten biggest clones make up approximately 4%. The source material was peripheral blood. The receptors come from a man aged 18 to 29 with active or convalescent COVID-19.

The chain couples TRBV5-8 to TRBJ2-5, with 8 bases that match TRBD1. V shed 4 bases and J 5 bases; nucleotides not matched to a gene: 10. CDR1 SGHTS and CDR2 YDEGEE come from the germline V gene. There are 15 residues in the CDR3. CDR3 DNA: TGTGCCAGCAGCCGAATAGGACAGGGAAGGGAGACCCAGTACTTC. Its translation: CASSRIGQGRETQYF.

V usage is TRBV7-3 and J usage is TRBJ1-2, with unresolved D. Per the germline V gene, CDR1 is SGHTA and CDR2 is FQGTGA. V lost 5 bases, J lost 5 bases, and 12 bases lay in between. The CDR3 has 13 residues. As DNA, the CDR3 is TGTGCCAGCAGCACGGGCCCGGGGTATGGCTACACCTTC. It codes for CASSTGPGYGYTF.

This chain joins TRBV7-9 and TRBJ2-2, with D possibly being TRBD2 (5 bases). Germline values: CDR1 SEHNR, CDR2 FQNEAQ (reference sequence). With 5 bases removed from V and 9 bases from J, the gap between germline ends came to 7 bases. This CDR3 has 11 residues. CDR3 in amino acids: CASSPSRELFF. The CDR3 coding sequence is TGTGCCAGCAGCCCTAGCCGGGAGCTGTTTTTT. The variable domain in full, completed from reference TRBV7-9 and TRBJ2-2, reads DTGVSQNPRHKITKRGQNVTFRCDPISEHNRLYWYRQTLGQGPEFLTYFQNEAQLEKSRLLSDRFSAERPKGSFSTLEIQRTEQGDSAMYLCASSPSRELFFGEGSRLTVL.

The rearrangement joins TRBV3-1 (or the pseudogene TRBV3-2) to TRBJ2-7, with TRBD1 identical over 7 bases. J was trimmed by 13 bases and V by 4 bases; bases with no gene match: 10. The CDR3 spans 12 residues. Germline values: CDR1 LGHDT, CDR2 YNNKEL (reference sequence). The DNA of the CDR3 is TGTGCCAGCAGCCCGTCCACGGACAGGACCTACTTC. Residues: CASSPSTDRTYF.

This chain uses TRBV24-1 with TRBJ2-5, with 7 bases matching TRBD2. CDR1 is KGHDR, CDR2 SFDVKD, per germline. The CDR3 is 16 amino acids. With 0 bases clipped from V and 5 bases from J, the junction kept 8 bases outside the gene matches. The CDR3 nucleotides read TGTGCCACCAGTGATTTGTCATCGTGGGGGGGGGAGACCCAGTACTTC. Its translation: CATSDLSSWGGETQYF.

This clone was seen once. The chain recombines TRBV5-1 with TRBJ1-1, with no clear D. The V end was cut by 5 bases, the J end by 2 bases, with 13 bases between. Per germline, CDR1 SGHRS and CDR2 YFSETQ. The CDR3 totals 14 residues. Written as DNA, the CDR3 is TGCGCCAGCAGTCATAGTGGAGGAAACACTGAAGCTTTCTTT. It specifies CASSHSGGNTEAFF.

This chain links TRBV5-4 with TRBJ2-3; 8 positions agree with TRBD2. Germline-derived CDR1 and CDR2 are SGHNT and YYREEE (reference sequence). CDR3 size: 13 residues. After removal of 7 bases from V and 1 base from J, the junction contained 2 bases not matched to a gene. The CDR3 here is CASGLAGTDTQYF. CDR3 nucleotides: TGTGCCAGCGGACTAGCTGGCACAGATACGCAGTATTTT.

The V and J genes are TRBV6-6 and TRBJ2-4, with 10 positions matching TRBD1. This CDR3 has 14 residues. V was clipped by 6 bases and J by 8 bases; unmatched bases: 7. Looked up from germline, CDR1 is MNHNY and CDR2 is SVGAGI (reference sequence). CDR3: CASRGTGAHDIQYF. The CDR3 DNA reads TGTGCCAGCAGAGGGACAGGGGCTCATGACATTCAGTACTTC.

The V gene is TRBV28, the J gene TRBJ1-5, with a possible D match to TRBD1 (5 bases). Germline CDR1 reads MDHEN; CDR2 reads SYDVKM. V lost 5 bases and J lost 6, with 8 bases in between. CDR3 size: 12 residues. In nucleotides, the CDR3 is TGTGCCAGCAGTCAGGGAAGTCAGCCCCAGCATTTT. It yields the protein CASSQGSQPQHF.

This clone showed up just a few times. The V and J genes are TRBV4-1 and TRBJ1-2, with D possibly being TRBD1 (6 bases). Germline loops: CDR1 MGHRA, CDR2 YSYEKL. CDR3 length: 15 residues. Trimming removed 3 bases from V and 0 bases from J, with 11 bases in between. The CDR3 DNA follows: TGCGCCAGCAGCCAGAGGACAGTGACTAACTATGGCTACACCTTC. The encoded protein is CASSQRTVTNYGYTF.

V is TRBV13 and J is TRBJ2-2, with 8 bases identical to TRBD1. The CDR3 spans 14 residues. V gave up 5 bases and J gave up 4 bases; unmatched junction bases: 3. The germline V gene has CDR1 PRHDT and CDR2 FYEKMQ (reference sequence). The CDR3 DNA sequence: TGTGCCAGCAGCGGACAGGGCGGCACCGGGGAGCTGTTTTTT. Protein sequence: CASSGQGGTGELFF.

This chain's CDR3 is CASSNIGTGVGELFF. CDR3 coding DNA: TGTGCCAGCAGTAATATTGGGACAGGGGTCGGGGAGCTGTTTTTT. The chain is built from TRBV6-5 and TRBJ2-2; the match to TRBD1 covers 10 bases. The CDR3 sequence is 15 residues long. V gave up 5 bases and J gave up 7 bases; unmatched junction bases: 7. From germline, CDR1 is MNHEY and CDR2 SVGAGI.